This TCR beta chain was recorded in a study of blood T cells in healthy people across ages. It was with a sample-barcoded 5' primer and a J-beta primer mix that a second PCR of about 6 to 12 cycles was run. TCRdb recomputed calls from the 5' RACE reads with MiXCR, one row per CDR3 protein. Altogether roughly 680,000 distinct CDR3 sequences are present, more than 45% being singletons, with the ten largest covering roughly 14%. Germline values: CDR1 SGHRS, CDR2 YFSETQ. CDR3 length: 15 residues. V shed 2 bases and J 5 bases; nucleotides not matched to a gene: 6. This clonotype was recorded at least ten times.

The sample consisted of blood. The receptor comes from a woman aged 80 or over in good health. The V and J genes are TRBV5-1 and TRBJ2-5; 10 bases are shared with TRBD2. CDR3 bases: TGCGCCAGCAGCTTTACTAGCGGGGACGGGGAGACCCAGTACTTC. Protein sequence: CASSFTSGDGETQYF.